Below, 10 T cell receptor beta chains from the same sample are listed, as sequenced in a study of T cells in Graves' hyperthyroidism and ophthalmopathy. The CDR3 regions of TCR beta were amplified from RNA transcripts. Researchers ran a first-round RT-PCR on the TCR CDR3 using the HTBI primer set. TCRdb reprocessed the multiplex PCR reads via MiXCR and lists one record per CDR3 protein. The data hold around 580,000 distinct CDR3 sequences, with around 46% observed a single time. Sequencing was done on a sample of peripheral blood or thyroid tissue (not recorded which). Receptors originate from a woman younger than 30 with Graves' hyperthyroidism.

This clonotype was recorded many times. V and J are TRBV10-3 and TRBJ2-5; 12 bases align to TRBD2. The junction had 5 bases not matched to a gene; V was cut back by 10 bases and J by 2 bases. The CDR3 totals 14 residues. CDR1 is ENHRY, CDR2 SYGVKD, per germline. CDR3 coding DNA: TGTGCCACCGCCGGACTAGCGGGACAAGAGACCCAGTACTTC. This sequence encodes CATAGLAGQETQYF.

This clonotype was observed at least ten times. V usage is TRBV29-1 and J usage is TRBJ2-1; D uncertain. The V gene's germline CDR1 is SQVTM and CDR2 ANQGSEA. The CDR3 length is 13 residues. Between the trimmed V and J ends, which lost 7 bases and 2 bases, there was a span of 12 bases. The CDR3 loop reads CSGIMRTYNEQFF. The DNA of the CDR3 is TGCAGCGGAATTATGAGGACCTACAATGAGCAGTTCTTC.

This clonotype was observed at least ten times. The gene calls are TRBV14 and TRBJ2-7; TRBD1 might be the D (5 bases). With 4 bases removed from V and 4 bases from J, the gap between germline ends came to 20 bases. This CDR3 is 16 amino acids long. CDR1 is SGHDN, CDR2 FVKESK, per germline. The CDR3 protein is CASSPGRPEQGYEQYF. CDR3 DNA sequence: TGTGCCAGCAGCCCTGGCAGACCGGAGCAGGGATACGAGCAGTACTTC.

This clonotype occurred many times. V usage is TRBV7-8 and J usage is TRBJ2-7; D possibly corresponds to TRBD2 (5 bases). CDR3 length: 13 residues. V was trimmed by 5 bases and J by 7 bases, leaving 15 bases between them. Germline assignment: CDR1 SGHVS and CDR2 FQNEAQ. CDR3 residues: CASSRTLDWEQYF. The CDR3 DNA follows: TGTGCCAGCAGCCGAACACTGGACTGGGAGCAGTACTTC.

This clonotype was recorded only once. The rearrangement joins TRBV20-1 to TRBJ1-1; a weak D match, TRBD1 (5 bases). CDR3 length: 13 residues. V was clipped by 1 base and J by 7 bases, with 13 bases between them. Germline V gene lookup returns CDR1 DFQATT and CDR2 SNEGSKA (reference sequence). The CDR3 region has the DNA TGCAGTGCTAGAGGGGGGAGTTGGAATGAAGCTTTCTTT. Translation: CSARGGSWNEAFF.

In this sample, this clonotype turned up many times. This chain links TRBV4-2 with TRBJ2-7; D is perhaps TRBD2 (6 bases). Trimming left V 1 base short and J 7 bases short, with 8 bases between. The CDR3 runs to 12 residues. Germline loops: CDR1 LGHNA, CDR2 YNFKEQ. The CDR3 DNA is TGTGCCAGCAGCCAAGCGGGAGAGGAGCAGTACTTC. Translating it yields CASSQAGEEQYF.

The sample holds a few counts of this clonotype. This chain connects TRBV27 to TRBJ2-2; D possibly uses TRBD1 or TRBD2 (5 bases each). Germline V gene data show CDR1 as MNHEY and CDR2 as SMNVEV (reference sequence). The CDR3 totals 14 residues. Trimming cost V 4 bases and J 5 bases, with 11 bases left between them. CDR3 protein: CASSWGIGTGELFF. The DNA of the CDR3 is TGTGCCAGCAGTTGGGGGATTGGGACCGGGGAGCTGTTTTTT.

In this sample, this clonotype turned up a few times. V is TRBV18 and J is TRBJ2-7, with 8 bases matching TRBD2. Unmatched junction bases numbered 7, after V lost 3 bases and J lost 3 bases. The germline CDR1 and CDR2 sequences are KGHSH and LQKENI. This CDR3 has 15 residues. CDR3 DNA sequence: TGTGCCAGCTCACCGGGGGGACTAGGATACTACGAGCAGTACTTC. This encodes CASSPGGLGYYEQYF. Full variable domain (remainder filled in from reference TRBV18 and TRBJ2-7): NAGVMQNPRHLVRRRGQEARLRCSPMKGHSHVYWYRQLPEEGLKFMVYLQKENIIDESGMPKERFSAEFPKEGPSILRIQQVVRGDSAAYFCASSPGGLGYYEQYFGPGTRLTVT.

This clonotype was seen many times. The chain is built from TRBV20-1 and TRBJ2-7; TRBD2 agrees at 8 bases. Germline trimming cut 0 bases from V and 3 bases from J; bases unmatched to any gene: 4. In germline, CDR1 is DFQATT, CDR2 SNEGSKA (reference sequence). CDR3 length: 14 amino acids. CDR3 nucleotide sequence: TGCAGTGCTAGAGACTCCCGGGAGGGCTACGAGCAGTACTTC. Translated: CSARDSREGYEQYF.

This clonotype was counted at least ten times. The chain combines TRBV12-3 or TRBV12-4 with TRBJ2-7; 9 bases fit TRBD2. The J segment lost 5 bases and the V segment lost 6 bases, leaving 14 bases of the junction unmatched. The CDR3 is made up of 16 amino acids. The CDR3 loop reads CASSPPLAGPPDEQYF. The CDR3 DNA sequence: TGTGCCAGCAGCCCGCCTCTAGCGGGACCCCCGGACGAGCAGTACTTC.